This T cell receptor beta chain was identified during a study of yellow fever vaccine responses in identical twins. From germline, CDR1 is MNHNS and CDR2 SASEGT. CDR3 length: 14 amino acids. Losses at the gene ends were 6 bases for V and 2 bases for J; bases not matched to a gene: 7. Using its own MiXCR run on the RT-PCR reads, TCRdb lists one record per CDR3 protein. The table records about 13,000 distinct CDR3 sequences, approximately 84% of them present only once. Whole-study results and caveats: Twins reportedly showed a vaccine T cell response that seemed partly convergent and partly personalized.

In regard to this clonotype: Antigen specificity is unknown.

The chain uses TRBV6-1 and TRBJ2-7; 7 nucleotides agree with TRBD2. This specimen was T cells from blood (PBMCs), unsorted or a sorted subset (not recorded which), taken before or after yellow fever vaccination (not recorded which). This TCR derives from a woman aged 18-29 years who received the yellow fever vaccine. The CDR3 nucleotides read TGTGCCAGCAGCTTCGGGGGGAATACCTACGAGCAGTACTTC. Residues: CASSFGGNTYEQYF.